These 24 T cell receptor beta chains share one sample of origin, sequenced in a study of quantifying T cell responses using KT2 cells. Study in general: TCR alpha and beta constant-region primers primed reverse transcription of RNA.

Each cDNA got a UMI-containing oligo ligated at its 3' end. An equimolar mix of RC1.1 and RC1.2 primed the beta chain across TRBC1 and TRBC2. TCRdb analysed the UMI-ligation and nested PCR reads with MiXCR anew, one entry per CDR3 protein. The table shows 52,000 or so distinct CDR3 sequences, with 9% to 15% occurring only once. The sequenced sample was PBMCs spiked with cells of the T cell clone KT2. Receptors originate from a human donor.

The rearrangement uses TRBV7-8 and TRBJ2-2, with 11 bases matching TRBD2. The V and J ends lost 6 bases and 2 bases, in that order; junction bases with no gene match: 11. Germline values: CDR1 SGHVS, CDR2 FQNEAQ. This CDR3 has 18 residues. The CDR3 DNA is TGTGCCAGCAGGAGGGGACTAGCGGCTTTCTTAAACACCGGGGAGCTGTTTTTT. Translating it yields CASRRGLAAFLNTGELFF.

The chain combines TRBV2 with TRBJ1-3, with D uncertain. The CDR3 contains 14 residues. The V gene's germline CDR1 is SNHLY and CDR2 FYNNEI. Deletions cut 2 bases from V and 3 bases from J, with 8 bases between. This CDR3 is CASSERQIGNTIYF. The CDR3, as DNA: TGTGCCAGCAGTGAACGTCAGATTGGAAACACCATATATTTT.

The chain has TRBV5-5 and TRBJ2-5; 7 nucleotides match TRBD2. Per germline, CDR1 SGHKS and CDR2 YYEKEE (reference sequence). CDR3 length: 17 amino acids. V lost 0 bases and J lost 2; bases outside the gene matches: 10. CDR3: CASSLEPGGPTQETQYF. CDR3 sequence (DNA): TGTGCCAGCAGCTTGGAACCGGGGGGACCTACACAAGAGACCCAGTACTTC.

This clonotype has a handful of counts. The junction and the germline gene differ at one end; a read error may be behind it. The DNA of the CDR3 is TGTGCCAGCAGTTATGTCGGCAATAAGCAGTTCTTC. This encodes CASSYVGNKQFF. The chain combines TRBV6-2 or TRBV6-3 with TRBJ2-1; the D is unclear. From germline, CDR1 is MNHEY and CDR2 SVGEGT. The CDR3 contains 12 residues.

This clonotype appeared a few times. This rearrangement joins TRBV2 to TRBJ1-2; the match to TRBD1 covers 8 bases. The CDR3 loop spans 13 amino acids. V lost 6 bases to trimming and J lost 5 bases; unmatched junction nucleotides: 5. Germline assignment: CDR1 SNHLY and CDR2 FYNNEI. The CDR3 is CASRKYRGYGYTF. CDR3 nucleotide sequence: TGTGCCAGCAGAAAGTACAGGGGGTATGGCTACACCTTC. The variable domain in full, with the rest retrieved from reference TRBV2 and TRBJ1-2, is EPEVTQTPSHQVTQMGQEVILRCVPISNHLYFYWYRQILGQKVEFLVSFYNNEISEKSEIFDDQFSVERPDGSNFTLKIRSTKLEDSAMYFCASRKYRGYGYTFGSGTRLTVV.

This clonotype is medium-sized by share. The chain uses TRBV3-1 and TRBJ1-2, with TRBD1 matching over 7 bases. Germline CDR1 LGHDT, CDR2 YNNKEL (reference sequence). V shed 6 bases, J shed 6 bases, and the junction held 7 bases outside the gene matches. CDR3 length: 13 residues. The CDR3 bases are TGTGCCAGCAGTCCACAGGGGTTACATGGCTACACCTTC. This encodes CASSPQGLHGYTF.

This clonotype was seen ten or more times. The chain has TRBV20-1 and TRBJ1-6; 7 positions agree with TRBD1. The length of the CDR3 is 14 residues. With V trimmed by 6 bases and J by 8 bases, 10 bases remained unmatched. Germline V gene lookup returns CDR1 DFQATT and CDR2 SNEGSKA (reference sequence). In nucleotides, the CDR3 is TGCAGTGCACTGACAGGGTCAGGGGATTCACCCCTCCACTTT. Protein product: CSALTGSGDSPLHF.

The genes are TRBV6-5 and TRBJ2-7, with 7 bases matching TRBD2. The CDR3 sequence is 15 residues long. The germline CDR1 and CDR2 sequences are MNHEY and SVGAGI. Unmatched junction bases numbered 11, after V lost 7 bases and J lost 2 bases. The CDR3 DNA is TGTGCCAGCATTCCGAATAGCGGGTTTCCCTACGAGCAGTACTTC. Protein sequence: CASIPNSGFPYEQYF.

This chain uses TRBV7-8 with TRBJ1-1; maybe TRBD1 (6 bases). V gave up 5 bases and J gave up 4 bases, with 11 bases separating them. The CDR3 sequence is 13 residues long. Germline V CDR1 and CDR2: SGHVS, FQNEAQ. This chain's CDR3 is CASSTYRATEAFF. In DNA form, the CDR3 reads TGTGCCAGCAGCACCTACAGGGCCACTGAAGCTTTCTTT.

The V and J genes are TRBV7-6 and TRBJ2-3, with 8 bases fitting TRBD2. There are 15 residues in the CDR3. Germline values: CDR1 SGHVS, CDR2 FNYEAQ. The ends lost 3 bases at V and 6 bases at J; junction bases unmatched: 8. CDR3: CASSFRRGVGDTQYF. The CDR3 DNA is TGTGCCAGCAGCTTCCGGCGGGGGGTCGGCGATACGCAGTATTTT.

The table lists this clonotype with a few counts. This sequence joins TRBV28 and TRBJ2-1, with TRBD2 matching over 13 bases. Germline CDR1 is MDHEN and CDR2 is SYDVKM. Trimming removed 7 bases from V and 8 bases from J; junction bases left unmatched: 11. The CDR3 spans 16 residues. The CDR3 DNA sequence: TGTGCCAGCACGGGTCTCGGACTAGCGGGGGTTTATGAGCAGTTCTTC. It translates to CASTGLGLAGVYEQFF.

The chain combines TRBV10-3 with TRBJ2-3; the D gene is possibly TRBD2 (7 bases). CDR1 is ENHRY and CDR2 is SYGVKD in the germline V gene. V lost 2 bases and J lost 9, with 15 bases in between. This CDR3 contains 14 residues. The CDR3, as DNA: TGTGCCATCAGTGAGGTGGGGGGGCGAGGAACGCAGTATTTT. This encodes CAISEVGGRGTQYF.

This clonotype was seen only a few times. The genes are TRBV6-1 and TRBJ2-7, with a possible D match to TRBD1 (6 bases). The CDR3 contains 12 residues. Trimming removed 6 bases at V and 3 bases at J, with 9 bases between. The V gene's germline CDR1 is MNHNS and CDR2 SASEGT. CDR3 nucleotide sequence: TGTGCCAGCAGAGAGACAGGCTACGAGCAGTACTTC. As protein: CASRETGYEQYF.

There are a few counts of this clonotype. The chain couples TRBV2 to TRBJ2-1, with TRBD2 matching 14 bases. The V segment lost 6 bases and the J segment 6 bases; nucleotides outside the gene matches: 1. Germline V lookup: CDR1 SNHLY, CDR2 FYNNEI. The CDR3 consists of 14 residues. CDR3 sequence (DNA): TGTGCCAGCAGGGGACTAGCGGGGGCCAATGAGCAGTTCTTC. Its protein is CASRGLAGANEQFF. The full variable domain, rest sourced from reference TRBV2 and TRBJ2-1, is EPEVTQTPSHQVTQMGQEVILRCVPISNHLYFYWYRQILGQKVEFLVSFYNNEISEKSEIFDDQFSVERPDGSNFTLKIRSTKLEDSAMYFCASRGLAGANEQFFGPGTRLTVL.

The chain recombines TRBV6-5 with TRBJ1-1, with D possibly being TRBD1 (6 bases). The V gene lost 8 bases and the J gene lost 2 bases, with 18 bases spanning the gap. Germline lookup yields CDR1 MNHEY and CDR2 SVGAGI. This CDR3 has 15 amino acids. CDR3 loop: CASARGSEYNTEAFF. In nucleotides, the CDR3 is TGTGCCAGCGCGAGGGGGTCAGAATACAACACTGAAGCTTTCTTT.

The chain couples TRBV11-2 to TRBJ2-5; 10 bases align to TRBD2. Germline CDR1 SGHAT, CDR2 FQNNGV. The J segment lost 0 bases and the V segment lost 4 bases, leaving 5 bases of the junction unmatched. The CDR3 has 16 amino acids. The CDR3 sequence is CASSSRLAGYQETQYF. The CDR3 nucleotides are TGTGCCAGCAGCTCACGACTAGCGGGTTACCAAGAGACCCAGTACTTC.

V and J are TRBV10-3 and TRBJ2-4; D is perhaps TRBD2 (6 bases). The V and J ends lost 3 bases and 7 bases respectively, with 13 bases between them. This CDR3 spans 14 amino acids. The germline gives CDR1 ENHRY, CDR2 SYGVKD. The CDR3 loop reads CAISEPGERNIQYF. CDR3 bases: TGTGCCATCAGTGAACCGGGAGAGAGGAACATTCAGTACTTC.

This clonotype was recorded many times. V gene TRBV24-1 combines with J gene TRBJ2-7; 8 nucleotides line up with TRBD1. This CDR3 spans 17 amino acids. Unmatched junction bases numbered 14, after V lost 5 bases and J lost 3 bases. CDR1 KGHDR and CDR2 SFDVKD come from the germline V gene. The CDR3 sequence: CATSVSKDRAHYYEQYF. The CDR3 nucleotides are TGTGCCACCAGTGTTTCAAAGGACAGGGCCCATTACTACGAGCAGTACTTC.

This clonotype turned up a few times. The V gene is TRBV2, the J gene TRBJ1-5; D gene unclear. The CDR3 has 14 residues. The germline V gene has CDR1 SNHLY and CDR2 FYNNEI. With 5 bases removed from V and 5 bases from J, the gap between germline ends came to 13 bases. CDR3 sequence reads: CASSPYGHHQPQHF. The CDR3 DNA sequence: TGTGCCAGCAGTCCTTATGGGCATCATCAGCCCCAGCATTTT.

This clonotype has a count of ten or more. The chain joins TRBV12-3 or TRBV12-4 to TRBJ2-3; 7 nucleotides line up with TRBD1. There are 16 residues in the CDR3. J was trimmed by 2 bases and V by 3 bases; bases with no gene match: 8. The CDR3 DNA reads TGTGCCAGCAGTTTCTCTCTGGACAGGAACACAGATACGCAGTATTTT. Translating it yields CASSFSLDRNTDTQYF.

The CDR3 DNA reads as TGCGCCAGCAGTGAGTCGTCGGAAGAGACCCAGTACTTC. Translating it yields CASSESSEETQYF. The rearrangement uses TRBV10-1 and TRBJ2-5; no definite D call. Trimming shortened V by 0 bases and J by 3 bases, and 5 bases separated the two germline ends. The germline gives CDR1 WNHNN, CDR2 SYGVQD (reference sequence). The CDR3 totals 13 residues.

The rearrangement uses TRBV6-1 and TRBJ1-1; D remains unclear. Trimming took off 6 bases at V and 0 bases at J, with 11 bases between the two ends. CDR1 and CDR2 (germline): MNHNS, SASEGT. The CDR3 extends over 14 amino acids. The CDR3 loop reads CASRERALNTEAFF. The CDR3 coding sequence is TGTGCCAGCAGAGAGCGGGCACTGAACACTGAAGCTTTCTTT.

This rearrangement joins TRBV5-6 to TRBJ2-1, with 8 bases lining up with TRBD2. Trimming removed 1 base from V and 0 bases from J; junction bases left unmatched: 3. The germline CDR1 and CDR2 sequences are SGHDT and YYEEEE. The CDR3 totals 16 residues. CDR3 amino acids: CASSLLRGGSYNEQFF. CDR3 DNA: TGTGCCAGCAGCTTGCTTCGGGGGGGCTCCTACAATGAGCAGTTCTTC.

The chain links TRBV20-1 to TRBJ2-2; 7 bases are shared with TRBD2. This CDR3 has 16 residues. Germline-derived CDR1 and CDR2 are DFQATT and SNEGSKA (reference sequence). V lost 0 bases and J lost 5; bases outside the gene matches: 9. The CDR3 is CSARDEGGLRTGELFF. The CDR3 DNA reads TGCAGTGCTAGAGATGAGGGAGGGTTGAGAACCGGGGAGCTGTTTTTT.